The source of this T cell receptor (beta chain) is a study of beta chain features in type 1 diabetes. Background on the study: Patients shared similar age, gender and cell yields with healthy donors.

In germline, CDR1 is SQVTM, CDR2 ANQGSEA. J lost 1 base, V lost 6 bases, and 8 bases had no gene match. The CDR3 spans 14 residues. Isolated RNA was reverse transcribed in full, so expressed TCRB transcripts were sequenced. Clones were read by immunoSEQ multiplex PCR, and TCRdb kept only the in-frame ones, dropping some. Of some 350,000 clones listed, less than 15% are singletons. General study findings and limits: Moderate but significant shortening of TCRB CDR3s was recorded in all four CD4+ subsets from Type 1 diabetes patients.

On this clone itself: Its antigen is unidentified.

The rearrangement uses TRBV29-1 and TRBJ1-1; TRBD1 matches at 7 bases. This receptor was taken from a young woman with type 1 diabetes. Sequenced sample: naive CD4+ T cells from blood. The CDR3 bases are TGCAGCGTGCTGGGACAGCGAAAGAACACTGAAGCTTTCTTT. It translates to CSVLGQRKNTEAFF. Drawing the rest from reference TRBV29-1 and TRBJ1-1, the complete variable domain is SAVISQKPSRDICQRGTSLTIQCQVDSQVTMMFWYRQQPGQSLTLIATANQGSEATYESGFVIDKFPISRPNLTFSTLTVSNMSPEDSSIYLCSVLGQRKNTEAFFGQGTRLTVV.